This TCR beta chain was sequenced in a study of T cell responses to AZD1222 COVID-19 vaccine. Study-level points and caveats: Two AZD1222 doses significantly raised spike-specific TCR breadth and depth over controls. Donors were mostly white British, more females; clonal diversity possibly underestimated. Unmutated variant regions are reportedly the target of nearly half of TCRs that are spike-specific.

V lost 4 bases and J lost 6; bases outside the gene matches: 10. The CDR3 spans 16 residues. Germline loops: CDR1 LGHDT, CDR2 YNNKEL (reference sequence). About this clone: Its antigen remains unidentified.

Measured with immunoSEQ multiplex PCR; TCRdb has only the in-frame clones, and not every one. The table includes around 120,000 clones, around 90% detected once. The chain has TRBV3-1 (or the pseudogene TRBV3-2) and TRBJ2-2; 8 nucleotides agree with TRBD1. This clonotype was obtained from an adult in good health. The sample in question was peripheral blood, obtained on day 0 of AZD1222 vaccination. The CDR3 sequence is CASSLGQGGVAGELFF. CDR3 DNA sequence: TGTGCCAGCAGCCTCGGACAGGGTGGTGTCGCCGGGGAGCTGTTTTTT.